This T cell receptor (beta chain) was sequenced in a study of blood T cell repertoires in COVID-19. Study summary: Sites in the United States, Italy and Spain provided acute and convalescent COVID-19 samples. PBMCs, B-cell-depleted T cells, or T cells provided the cDNA or gDNA that made up the material.

In the authors' workflow: Reference gene primer amplification in the assay estimated nucleated cell counts. Produced via immunoSEQ multiplex PCR; TCRdb's table is partial and in-frame only. V, J and clone size are those of that table, while D and trimming were read from the DNA. The profile shows 45,000 to 55,000 clones, 80% to 90% of them singletons. The germline V gene has CDR1 PRHDT and CDR2 FYEKMQ (reference sequence). The CDR3 covers 16 residues. V shed 5 bases, J shed 0 bases, and the junction held 6 bases outside the gene matches. The chain links TRBV13 to TRBJ2-3, with TRBD2 matching over 9 bases. The receptor was isolated from a man over 45 with active COVID-19. Source material: peripheral blood. CDR3 sequence reads: CASSRRAGGSTDTQYF. The CDR3 DNA sequence: TGTGCCAGCAGCCGCAGAGCGGGGGGAAGCACAGATACGCAGTATTTT.